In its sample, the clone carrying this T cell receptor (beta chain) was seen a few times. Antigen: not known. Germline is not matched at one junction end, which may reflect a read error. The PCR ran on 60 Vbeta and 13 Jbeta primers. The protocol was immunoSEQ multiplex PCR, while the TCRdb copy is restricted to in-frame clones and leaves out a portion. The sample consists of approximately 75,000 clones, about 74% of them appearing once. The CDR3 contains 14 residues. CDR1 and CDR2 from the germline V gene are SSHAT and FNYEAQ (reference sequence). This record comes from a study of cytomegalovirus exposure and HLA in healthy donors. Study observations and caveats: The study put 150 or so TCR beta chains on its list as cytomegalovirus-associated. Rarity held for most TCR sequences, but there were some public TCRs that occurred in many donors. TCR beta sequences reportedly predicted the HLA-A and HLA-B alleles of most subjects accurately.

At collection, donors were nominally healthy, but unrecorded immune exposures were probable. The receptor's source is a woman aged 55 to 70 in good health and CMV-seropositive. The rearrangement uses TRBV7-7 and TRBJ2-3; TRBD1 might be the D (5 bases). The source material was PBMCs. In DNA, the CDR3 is TGTGCTAGCAGCCCCGGAACAGGTGAAGATACGCAGTATTTT. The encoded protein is CASSPGTGEDTQYF.